The next 17 T cell receptor beta chains were all read from a single sample in a study of STAT5B mutations in CD4+ large granular lymphocyte leukemia (dated by TCRdb to 2021 to 2024). Libraries were prepared through the immunoSEQ multiplex PCR assay. Here the immuneACCESS table is served through TCRdb, limited to in-frame sequences with V and J called. Missing clones are a known gap in these copies; in checked studies unresolved V genes cover under half, and the rest lacks a known reason. This sample is represented by approximately 31,000 clones; 65% to 75% of them were singletons. 1.1% of the sample lies in the top ten. Sequenced input: CD4+ T cells from blood buffy coats. These receptors came from a human donor in good health.

The sample holds a few counts of this clone. This chain uses TRBV19 with TRBJ1-6; tentatively, D is TRBD1 (5 bases). V lost 4 bases and J lost 4, with 8 bases in between. CDR3 length equals 14 residues. Germline V gene sequence: CDR1 LNHDA, CDR2 SQIVND (reference sequence). DNA of the CDR3: TGTGCCAGTAGTAACAGGATTTATAATTCACCCCTCCACTTT. Its protein product is CASSNRIYNSPLHF.

The chain has TRBV5-1 and TRBJ1-1, with 7 bases lining up with TRBD1. Germline-derived CDR1 and CDR2 are SGHRS and YFSETQ. This CDR3 spans 13 amino acids. Trimming took 2 bases from V and 6 from J; bases not matched to a gene: 4. The CDR3 DNA follows: TGCGCCAGCAGCTTTCGACAGGGCGCTGAAGCTTTCTTT. It translates to CASSFRQGAEAFF.

The chain couples TRBV5-6 to TRBJ2-3; no firm D call. CDR1 and CDR2 (germline): SGHDT, YYEEEE. V lost 2 bases and J lost 0, with 10 bases in between. This CDR3 region has 15 residues. For the CDR3, the DNA is TGTGCCAGCAGCTTACCGGGCATGAGCACAGATACGCAGTATTTT. It encodes CASSLPGMSTDTQYF.

The J gene is TRBJ2-5, the V gene TRBV6-5; a possible D gene is TRBD1 (6 bases). CDR1 and CDR2 (germline): MNHEY, SVGAGI. V lost 5 bases and J 5 bases, leaving 18 bases between the germline ends. This CDR3 is built from 15 residues. CDR3 amino acids: CASSNTRGAWETQYF. CDR3 bases: TGTGCCAGCAGTAATACCAGGGGCGCATGGGAGACCCAGTACTTC.

V gene TRBV11-2 combines with J gene TRBJ2-3, with a possible D match to TRBD2 (5 bases). The CDR3 consists of 17 residues. The V gene's germline CDR1 is SGHAT and CDR2 FQNNGV. V lost 4 bases and J lost 0, with 17 bases in between. Here the CDR3 DNA reads TGTGCCAGCAGCTCCTACCCGCTAGCCTCTAGCACAGATACGCAGTATTTT. Encoded protein: CASSSYPLASSTDTQYF. Together with reference TRBV11-2 and TRBJ2-3, the CDR3 gives the full variable domain: EAGVAQSPRYKIIEKRQSVAFWCNPISGHATLYWYQQILGQGPKLLIQFQNNGVVDDSQLPKDRFSAERLKGVDSTLKIQPAKLEDSAVYLCASSSYPLASSTDTQYFGPGTRLTVL.

This chain links TRBV19 with TRBJ1-1, with 8 positions matching TRBD1. Trimming cost V 4 bases and J 1 base; bases outside gene matches: 2. Germline V gene data show CDR1 as LNHDA and CDR2 as SQIVND (reference sequence). The length of the CDR3 is 14 residues. The CDR3, as DNA: TGTGCCAGTAGTACCGGACAGGGGAACACTGAAGCTTTCTTT. Its protein is CASSTGQGNTEAFF.

The chain links TRBV10-3 to TRBJ1-5; a weak D match, TRBD1 (5 bases). This CDR3 is 15 amino acids long. In germline, CDR1 is ENHRY, CDR2 SYGVKD. V lost 6 bases and J 4 bases, leaving 16 bases between the germline ends. The CDR3 DNA follows: TGTGCCATCAGGGACCCCTCAAAGGGGAATCAGCCCCAGCATTTT. This encodes CAIRDPSKGNQPQHF.

The chain joins TRBV30 to TRBJ1-6; no clear D. Germline V gene sequence: CDR1 GTSNPN, CDR2 SVGIG (reference sequence). Trimming removed 4 bases at V and 9 bases at J, with 22 bases between. The CDR3 sequence is 16 residues long. The CDR3 coding sequence is TGTGCCTGGAATTCACGGGCTCTGGGTTTACGTTCACCCCTCCACTTT. Its translation: CAWNSRALGLRSPLHF.

This sequence joins TRBV6-1 and TRBJ1-2, with a tentative D call TRBD1 (6 bases). V dropped 5 bases and J dropped 7 bases, with 14 bases sitting between them. CDR1 is MNHNS, CDR2 SASEGT, per germline. The CDR3 has 13 residues. The CDR3 loop is CASSNQGRGGYTF. The CDR3 DNA sequence: TGTGCCAGCAGTAATCAGGGGCGGGGTGGCTACACCTTC.

The chain joins TRBV29-1 to TRBJ1-1; D is perhaps TRBD1 (6 bases). Germline CDR1 reads SQVTM; CDR2 reads ANQGSEA. Trimming pared 3 bases from V and 5 bases from J, leaving 19 bases between. This CDR3 spans 15 amino acids. The CDR3 protein is CSVDNRRAGVTEAFF. The CDR3 coding sequence is TGCAGCGTTGATAACCGGCGGGCAGGGGTTACTGAAGCTTTCTTT. Full variable domain (missing parts from reference TRBV29-1 and TRBJ1-1): SAVISQKPSRDICQRGTSLTIQCQVDSQVTMMFWYRQQPGQSLTLIATANQGSEATYESGFVIDKFPISRPNLTFSTLTVSNMSPEDSSIYLCSVDNRRAGVTEAFFGQGTRLTVV.

This sequence joins TRBV5-4 and TRBJ2-5; 11 bases are a match to TRBD2. Germline CDR1 and CDR2: SGHNT and YYREEE (reference sequence). The CDR3 consists of 18 residues. V gave up 4 bases and J gave up 5 bases; unmatched junction bases: 16. The CDR3 nucleotides read TGTGCCAGCAGCCCCAGGTTGGGTAGCGGGGGGGTTCGGGAGACCCAGTACTTC. Translated: CASSPRLGSGGVRETQYF.

The CDR3 here is CASSLPTGGVPNTEAFF. CDR3 sequence (DNA): TGTGCCAGTAGCCTACCGACCGGGGGGGTCCCTAACACTGAAGCTTTCTTT. The chain combines TRBV19 with TRBJ1-1; D perhaps matches TRBD1 (5 bases). The CDR3 spans 17 residues. V lost 6 bases and J lost 2, with 22 bases in between. Germline loops: CDR1 LNHDA, CDR2 SQIVND (reference sequence).

J is TRBJ2-3 and V is TRBV6-5, with 7 bases identical to TRBD1. Germline V lookup: CDR1 MNHEY, CDR2 SVGAGI. CDR3 length: 15 residues. V shed 0 bases, J shed 4 bases, and the junction held 4 bases outside the gene matches. CDR3 DNA sequence: TGTGCCAGCAGTTACTCGATGGGACAGCCAGATACGCAGTATTTT. It translates to CASSYSMGQPDTQYF.

This sequence joins TRBV4-1 and TRBJ1-4, with a possible D match to TRBD1 (6 bases). CDR3 length: 18 residues. The V end lost 0 bases, the J end lost 3 bases, and 17 bases lay between the germline ends. The V gene's germline CDR1 is MGHRA and CDR2 YSYEKL. The CDR3, as DNA: TGCGCCAGCAGCCAAGATTGGGCAGGGGCATCAGCTAATGAAAAACTGTTTTTT. This gives the protein CASSQDWAGASANEKLFF.

The chain links TRBV5-4 to TRBJ2-2, with 11 bases matching TRBD1. CDR3 length equals 14 residues. With 0 bases clipped from V and 9 bases from J, the junction kept 1 base outside the gene matches. Germline CDR1 is SGHNT and CDR2 is YYREEE (reference sequence). The CDR3 DNA reads as TGTGCCAGCAGCTTGGGGACAGGGGGCCGGGAGCTGTTTTTT. Translating gives CASSLGTGGRELFF.

The CDR3 sequence: CASSAGQNYGYTF. DNA of the CDR3: TGTGCCAGCAGTGCGGGACAAAACTATGGCTACACCTTC. This chain joins TRBV6-6 and TRBJ1-2; tentative D call: TRBD1 (6 bases). The CDR3 extends over 13 amino acids. The germline CDR1 and CDR2 sequences are MNHNY and SVGAGI (reference sequence). Trimming took off 5 bases at V and 2 bases at J, with 9 bases between the two ends.

This chain joins TRBV27 and TRBJ1-2; no clear D. The CDR3 covers 17 residues. V was shortened by 2 bases and J by 0 bases, with 16 bases between the two germline ends. Looked up from germline, CDR1 is MNHEY and CDR2 is SMNVEV (reference sequence). The CDR3: CASSLVWSAQANYGYTF. The CDR3 DNA sequence: TGTGCCAGCAGTTTAGTCTGGTCAGCCCAAGCTAACTATGGCTACACCTTC.